The entry below describes one T cell receptor beta chain. At one of its ends the junction is not consistent with the germline gene, which may arise from a read error. The data stem from a study of blood T cell repertoires in COVID-19. Overall study: Samples of COVID-19 (acute and convalescent) were obtained from the United States, Italy and Spain.

The method was immunoSEQ multiplex PCR; TCRdb's version includes in-frame clones alone and lacks a portion of them. The sample carries under 450,000 clones, approximately 86% recorded once. The CDR3 runs to 14 residues. The germline gives CDR1 MNHEY, CDR2 SVGEGT. The genes are TRBV6-2 or TRBV6-3 and TRBJ2-1, with a weak D call TRBD1 (6 bases). The sequenced sample consisted of peripheral blood. The TCR was taken from a woman aged 55-69 years with COVID-19, enrolled during active disease. The CDR3, as DNA: TGTGCCGGCAGTTCGCAGGGGACCCTTAATGAGCAGTTCTTC. Its protein is CAGSSQGTLNEQFF.